This T cell receptor (beta chain) was obtained from a study of T cells expressing NK-cell markers. The germline CDR1 and CDR2 sequences are SEHNR and FQNEAQ (reference sequence). This CDR3 has 15 amino acids. Following a re-call of the 5' RACE reads, TCRdb has one entry per CDR3 protein and lacks DNA. The sample includes around 470,000 distinct CDR3 sequences. The clonotype comes from a woman between 45 and 60 years old in good health. The sequencing input was blood T cells: a sorted CD56 or NKG2C T cell subset, CD4+ or CD8+ T cells, or bulk PBMC T cells (not recorded which). V and J are TRBV7-9 and TRBJ2-1; TCRdb's D call of TRBD1 is untestable without DNA. CDR3 protein: CASSATGTSNNEQFF.